This TCR beta chain derives from a study of blood T cell repertoires in COVID-19. All recovered Cohort 3 donors got two negative PCRs, got clearance, or saw symptom resolution. Clones were sequenced by immunoSEQ multiplex PCR, and TCRdb holds only the in-frame ones, with some missing. Among 250,000 to 350,000 clones, 70% to 90% were seen once, and the ten largest hold approximately 5.2%. The clonotype was recovered from a woman in her 30s who had recovered from COVID-19. Material for sequencing was PBMCs or T cells enriched from blood (not recorded which).

CDR3 DNA: TGTGCCAGCAGCGTAGATAGGGGCAGAAATTCACCCCTCCACTTT. It specifies CASSVDRGRNSPLHF. The V and J genes are TRBV9 and TRBJ1-6; TRBD1 might be the D (5 bases). This CDR3 has 15 residues. V gave up 0 bases and J gave up 7 bases, with 11 bases separating them. CDR1 and CDR2 (germline): SGDLS, YYNGEE.